Presented here are 2 T cell receptor beta chains from one specimen sequenced in a study of monozygotic twins with inflammatory bowel disease. TCRdb reanalyzed the 5' RACE reads and collapses them to one entry per CDR3 protein, without DNA. The sample totals a few hundred thousand distinct CDR3 sequences. Specimen: blood. All receptors come from a human donor with ulcerative colitis or Crohn's disease, or a healthy co-twin of an affected twin (not recorded which).

The CDR3 spells CASRAGGYNTGELFF. The chain recombines TRBV4-1 with TRBJ2-2; TCRdb outputs TRBD2, but without DNA this stays unchecked. In germline, CDR1 is MGHRA, CDR2 YSYEKL. This CDR3 has 15 amino acids.

This chain joins TRBV28 and TRBJ2-3; TCRdb selects TRBD2, and the lack of DNA leaves this call unchecked. CDR1 and CDR2 from the germline V gene are MDHEN and SYDVKM. The CDR3 loop spans 18 amino acids. The CDR3 loop is CASSSWTSGGRGADTQYF.